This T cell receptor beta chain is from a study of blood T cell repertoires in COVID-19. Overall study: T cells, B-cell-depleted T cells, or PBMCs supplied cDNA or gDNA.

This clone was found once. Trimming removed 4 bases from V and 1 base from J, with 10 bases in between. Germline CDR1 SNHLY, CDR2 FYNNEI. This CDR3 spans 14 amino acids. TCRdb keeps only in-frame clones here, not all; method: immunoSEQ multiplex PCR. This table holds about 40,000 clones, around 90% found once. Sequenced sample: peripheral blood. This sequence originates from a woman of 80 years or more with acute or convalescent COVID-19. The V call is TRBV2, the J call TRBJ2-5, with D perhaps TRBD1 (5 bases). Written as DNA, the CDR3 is TGTGCCAGCAGTGTATTTGGGGCCCAAGAGACCCAGTACTTC. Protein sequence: CASSVFGAQETQYF. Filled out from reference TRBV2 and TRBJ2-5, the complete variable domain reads EPEVTQTPSHQVTQMGQEVILRCVPISNHLYFYWYRQILGQKVEFLVSFYNNEISEKSEIFDDQFSVERPDGSNFTLKIRSTKLEDSAMYFCASSVFGAQETQYFGPGTRLLVL.